This T cell receptor (beta chain) was recovered during a study of cytomegalovirus exposure and HLA in healthy donors. Background on the study: Some 80 million unique TCR sequences came from HLA-typed donors in an early release. Whole-study findings and limits: A later analysis associated some 18,000 TCR beta sequences with HLA alleles at a 0.05 false discovery rate. A cluster of highly shared sequence variants was likely a sequencing artifact.

The primer mix had 60 Vbeta and 13 Jbeta primers. Measured with immunoSEQ multiplex PCR; TCRdb has only the in-frame clones, and not every one. Counted here are some 150,000 clones, roughly 81% occurring once; the ten biggest clones make up roughly 1.6%. V trimming: 5 bases; J trimming: 9 bases; junction bases outside the gene matches: 4. CDR1 is SGHAT and CDR2 is FQNNGV in the germline V gene. The CDR3 runs to 14 residues. This clone appeared a few times. The antigen remains unidentified. Input material: PBMCs. This clonotype was sampled from a female donor in good health and CMV-seronegative. V is TRBV11-2 and J is TRBJ2-2; 12 nucleotides match TRBD2. This CDR3 reads CASSPTSGSRELFF. The CDR3 DNA reads as TGTGCCAGCAGCCCGACTAGCGGGAGCCGGGAGCTGTTTTTT.